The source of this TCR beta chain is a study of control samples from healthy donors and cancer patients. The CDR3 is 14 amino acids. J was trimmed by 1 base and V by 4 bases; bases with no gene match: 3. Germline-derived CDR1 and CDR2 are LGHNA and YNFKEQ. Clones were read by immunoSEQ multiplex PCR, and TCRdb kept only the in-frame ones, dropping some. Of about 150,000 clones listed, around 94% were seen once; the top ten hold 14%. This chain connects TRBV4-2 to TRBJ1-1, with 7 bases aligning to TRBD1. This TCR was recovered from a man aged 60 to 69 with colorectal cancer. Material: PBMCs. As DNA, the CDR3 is TGTGCCAGCAGCCCTCAGGGGGGGAACACTGAAGCTTTCTTT. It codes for CASSPQGGNTEAFF.